A single sample is the source of the 32 T cell receptor beta chains below, sequenced in a study of OX40 agonist ivuxolimab in advanced cancers. Profiling relied on immunoSEQ multiplex PCR, and the TCRdb table lists in-frame clones only, not all of them. Of 98,000 or so clones detected, about 91% appear once; the ten largest clones hold roughly 2.6%. Source: CD4+ or CD8+ T cells sorted from blood, taken in a trial of the OX40 agonist ivuxolimab. Every receptor here comes from an adult with an advanced solid tumor such as melanoma, head and neck, liver or kidney cancer.

The rearrangement links TRBV6-5 to TRBJ2-1; no firm D call. This CDR3 contains 12 residues. The V gene lost 4 bases and the J gene lost 7 bases, with 8 bases spanning the gap. CDR1 and CDR2 (germline): MNHEY, SVGAGI. The CDR3 nucleotides are TGTGCCAGCAGTTCGGTAGGGAATGAGCAGTTCTTC. Translated, it gives CASSSVGNEQFF.

This clone is a singleton in its sample. V is TRBV5-1 and J is TRBJ1-4; no reliable D call. The CDR3 is 14 residues long. Germline V gene lookup returns CDR1 SGHRS and CDR2 YFSETQ. The V and J ends lost 4 bases and 3 bases respectively, with 10 bases between them. Here the CDR3 reads CASSHEMANEKLFF. In DNA, the CDR3 is TGCGCCAGCAGCCACGAGATGGCTAATGAAAAACTGTTTTTT.

This chain connects TRBV19 to TRBJ2-1; 11 bases map to TRBD2. J was trimmed by 9 bases and V by 3 bases; bases with no gene match: 7. CDR1 and CDR2 from the germline V gene are LNHDA and SQIVND (reference sequence). This CDR3 is built from 15 residues. The CDR3 protein is CASSIGLAGGGEQFF. CDR3 nucleotide sequence: TGTGCCAGTAGTATCGGGCTAGCGGGAGGAGGTGAGCAGTTCTTC.

The CDR3 loop is CASSLAGGNEQFF. CDR3 in DNA: TGTGCCAGCAGCTTGGCGGGGGGCAATGAGCAGTTCTTC. This chain joins TRBV5-6 and TRBJ2-1, with 7 nucleotides matching TRBD2. Germline CDR1 SGHDT, CDR2 YYEEEE. V was pared by 0 bases and J by 6 bases, with 0 bases of the junction left unmatched. The CDR3 loop spans 13 amino acids.

This chain links TRBV28 with TRBJ1-2, with a possible D match to TRBD1 (6 bases). There are 14 residues in the CDR3. V dropped 6 bases and J dropped 8 bases, with 19 bases sitting between them. Germline V gene sequence: CDR1 MDHEN, CDR2 SYDVKM. The CDR3 loop reads CASSAAGAPPGYTF. The CDR3 DNA follows: TGTGCCAGCAGCGCCGCAGGGGCACCACCCGGCTACACCTTC.

This clone was recorded a few times. The chain has TRBV7-2 and TRBJ2-1, with TRBD2 matching 12 bases. Per the germline V gene, CDR1 is SGHTA and CDR2 is FQGNSA. V shed 5 bases and J 7 bases; nucleotides not matched to a gene: 9. CDR3 length equals 16 residues. This CDR3 is CASSPRLAGVSNEQFF. The CDR3 coding sequence is TGTGCCAGCAGCCCAAGACTAGCGGGAGTATCAAATGAGCAGTTCTTC.

This chain uses TRBV7-3 with TRBJ2-7; a weak D match, TRBD2 (6 bases). Trimming removed 10 bases at V and 4 bases at J, with 23 bases between. This CDR3 has 15 amino acids. CDR1 and CDR2 (germline): SGHTA, FQGTGA. CDR3 sequence reads: CATPGLPKRRYEQYF. As DNA, the CDR3 is TGTGCCACCCCGGGACTTCCGAAGAGGAGGTACGAGCAGTACTTC.

This clone has just a few counts. At one end the junction does not follow the germline gene, possibly because of a read error. V is TRBV19 and J is TRBJ1-1; D not resolved. Germline CDR1 and CDR2: LNHDA and SQIVND (reference sequence). This CDR3 comprises 11 residues. This chain's CDR3 is CASSFGPGWVF. DNA for the CDR3: TGTGCCAGTAGTTTCGGGCCCGGTTGGGTCTTT. Drawing the rest from reference TRBV19 and TRBJ1-1, the complete variable domain is DGGITQSPKYLFRKEGQNVTLSCEQNLNHDAMYWYRQDPGQGLRLIYYSQIVNDFQKGDIAEGYSVSREKKESFPLTVTSAQKNPTAFYLCASSFGPGWVFGQGTRLTVV.

The rearrangement links TRBV4-1 to TRBJ2-1; the match to TRBD2 covers 9 bases. This CDR3 contains 16 residues. V lost 1 base and J lost 6; bases outside the gene matches: 7. Germline CDR1 reads MGHRA; CDR2 reads YSYEKL. CDR3 sequence: CASSQVSGSRVNEQFF. The CDR3, as DNA: TGCGCCAGCAGCCAAGTTAGCGGGAGCCGTGTCAATGAGCAGTTCTTC.

The rearrangement joins TRBV19 to TRBJ2-5; possibly TRBD1 for D (6 bases). V lost 6 bases to trimming and J lost 5 bases, with 13 bases between them. In germline, CDR1 is LNHDA, CDR2 SQIVND (reference sequence). The length of the CDR3 is 13 residues. The DNA for the CDR3 is TGTGCCAGTAGGTGGGGGCCGTCCGAGACCCAGTACTTC. Protein: CASRWGPSETQYF.

J is TRBJ2-7 and V is TRBV19; D is ambiguous. Trimming shortened V by 3 bases and J by 2 bases, and 8 bases separated the two germline ends. Germline assignment: CDR1 LNHDA and CDR2 SQIVND (reference sequence). The CDR3 is 13 amino acids. CDR3: CASSIGIAYEQYF. CDR3 coding DNA: TGTGCCAGTAGTATTGGCATTGCCTACGAGCAGTACTTC.

This chain uses TRBV19 with TRBJ2-5; D possibly uses TRBD1 or TRBD2 (6 bases each). Trimming pared 8 bases from V and 3 bases from J, leaving 22 bases between. Germline CDR1 LNHDA, CDR2 SQIVND (reference sequence). The CDR3 is 16 residues long. CDR3 sequence: CASVPPGATRKETQYF. Here the CDR3 DNA reads TGTGCCAGTGTCCCTCCGGGGGCGACCCGCAAAGAGACCCAGTACTTC. Filled out from reference TRBV19 and TRBJ2-5, the complete variable domain reads DGGITQSPKYLFRKEGQNVTLSCEQNLNHDAMYWYRQDPGQGLRLIYYSQIVNDFQKGDIAEGYSVSREKKESFPLTVTSAQKNPTAFYLCASVPPGATRKETQYFGPGTRLLVL.

This clone was counted only a few times. The chain has TRBV28 and TRBJ1-5, with 7 nucleotides matching TRBD1. The germline gives CDR1 MDHEN, CDR2 SYDVKM. This CDR3 has 15 amino acids. The V gene end was trimmed by 7 bases and the J gene end by 6 bases; junction bases not matched to a gene: 12. The CDR3 sequence: CASNESPGGSQPQHF. CDR3 sequence (DNA): TGTGCCAGCAACGAAAGTCCAGGGGGTAGTCAGCCCCAGCATTTT. Using reference TRBV28 and TRBJ1-5 for the parts outside the CDR3, the full variable domain is DVKVTQSSRYLVKRTGEKVFLECVQDMDHENMFWYRQDPGLGLRLIYFSYDVKMKEKGDIPEGYSVSREKKERFSLILESASTNQTSMYLCASNESPGGSQPQHFGDGTRLSIL.

The chain uses TRBV7-3 and TRBJ1-6; the match to TRBD1 covers 7 bases. Germline V gene lookup returns CDR1 SGHTA and CDR2 FQGTGA. The V segment lost 5 bases and the J segment 7 bases; nucleotides outside the gene matches: 8. The CDR3 has 15 residues. The CDR3: CASSQTGQLNSPLHF. CDR3 sequence (DNA): TGTGCCAGCAGCCAGACGGGACAGCTAAATTCACCCCTCCACTTT. The variable domain in full, with the rest retrieved from reference TRBV7-3 and TRBJ1-6, is GAGVSQTPSNKVTEKGKYVELRCDPISGHTALYWYRQSLGQGPEFLIYFQGTGAADDSGLPNDRFFAVRPEGSVSTLKIQRTERGDSAVYLCASSQTGQLNSPLHFGNGTRLTVT.

CDR3 in amino acids: CASSPTMTSGSSHQETQYF. For the CDR3, the DNA is TGTGCCAGCAGCCCGACTATGACTAGCGGGAGTTCCCACCAAGAGACCCAGTACTTC. The rearrangement joins TRBV4-2 to TRBJ2-5; 12 positions match TRBD2. The CDR3 contains 19 residues. V shed 4 bases and J 0 bases; nucleotides not matched to a gene: 12. In germline, CDR1 is LGHNA, CDR2 YNFKEQ.

The chain recombines TRBV6-1 with TRBJ1-5; D is ambiguous. Per germline, CDR1 MNHNS and CDR2 SASEGT. The CDR3 length is 13 residues. V was cut by 4 bases and J by 5 bases, with 9 bases left in between. The CDR3 here is CASSAESDQPQHF. The CDR3 DNA is TGTGCCAGCAGTGCGGAGAGCGATCAGCCCCAGCATTTT.

In this sample, this clone turned up a few times. This rearrangement joins TRBV30 to TRBJ1-4, with D perhaps TRBD1 (5 bases). Germline V gene data show CDR1 as GTSNPN and CDR2 as SVGIG (reference sequence). The CDR3 runs to 13 residues. Between the trimmed V and J ends, which lost 8 bases and 7 bases, there was a span of 17 bases. The CDR3 sequence: CAATGTKSEKLFF. CDR3 coding DNA: TGTGCCGCTACCGGGACTAAGAGTGAAAAACTGTTTTTT.

The rearrangement links TRBV28 to TRBJ2-7; D is unclear. In germline, CDR1 is MDHEN, CDR2 SYDVKM. The CDR3 has 11 residues. Trimming removed 4 bases at V and 12 bases at J, with 13 bases between. CDR3 sequence reads: CASSSLRLLYF. The CDR3 nucleotides read TGTGCCAGCAGTTCGCTGCGCCTTCTGTACTTC.

The chain employs TRBV5-1 and TRBJ1-1; the D gene is possibly TRBD1 (6 bases). Germline V lookup: CDR1 SGHRS, CDR2 YFSETQ. The CDR3 is made up of 13 amino acids. V lost 9 bases to trimming and J lost 0 bases, with 12 bases between them. Written as DNA, the CDR3 is TGCGCCACCAGGGACACTATGAACACTGAAGCTTTCTTT. Its protein product is CATRDTMNTEAFF. The full variable domain, its missing parts supplied by reference TRBV5-1 and TRBJ1-1, is KAGVTQTPRYLIKTRGQQVTLSCSPISGHRSVSWYQQTPGQGLQFLFEYFSETQRNKGNFPGRFSGRQFSNSRSEMNVSTLELGDSALYLCATRDTMNTEAFFGQGTRLTVV.

The chain combines TRBV6-1 with TRBJ1-5; unclear D gene. CDR3 size: 14 residues. The germline V gene has CDR1 MNHNS and CDR2 SASEGT. V was trimmed by 5 bases and J by 2 bases, leaving 10 bases between them. DNA of the CDR3: TGTGCCAGCAGTCCCTGGCAGGGCAATCAGCCCCAGCATTTT. Amino acid sequence: CASSPWQGNQPQHF.

This sequence joins TRBV5-1 and TRBJ2-5; D call uncertain. Trimming took off 0 bases at V and 3 bases at J, with 6 bases between the two ends. This CDR3 spans 13 amino acids. CDR1 is SGHRS and CDR2 is YFSETQ in the germline V gene. The chain's CDR3 is CASSLVLKETQYF. CDR3 sequence (DNA): TGCGCCAGCAGCTTGGTACTCAAAGAGACCCAGTACTTC.

The rearrangement joins TRBV19 to TRBJ1-2; 9 bases are shared with TRBD1. J lost 0 bases, V lost 7 bases, and 9 bases had no gene match. There are 16 residues in the CDR3. In germline, CDR1 is LNHDA, CDR2 SQIVND (reference sequence). CDR3 amino acids: CASMSGTGQANYGYTF. For the CDR3, the DNA is TGTGCCAGTATGAGCGGGACAGGGCAAGCTAACTATGGCTACACCTTC. Supplemented by reference TRBV19 and TRBJ1-2, the full variable domain reads DGGITQSPKYLFRKEGQNVTLSCEQNLNHDAMYWYRQDPGQGLRLIYYSQIVNDFQKGDIAEGYSVSREKKESFPLTVTSAQKNPTAFYLCASMSGTGQANYGYTFGSGTRLTVV.

The chain recombines TRBV19 with TRBJ2-3, with D possibly matching TRBD1 (5 bases). This CDR3 has 14 residues. CDR1 is LNHDA, CDR2 SQIVND, per germline (reference sequence). Trimming took off 5 bases at V and 4 bases at J, with 13 bases between the two ends. The CDR3 sequence is CASSSFGAADTQYF. The CDR3, as DNA: TGTGCCAGTAGTTCTTTTGGGGCCGCAGATACGCAGTATTTT.

The chain has TRBV5-6 and TRBJ1-2, with D perhaps TRBD1 (6 bases). From germline, CDR1 is SGHDT and CDR2 YYEEEE. V lost 6 bases to trimming and J lost 6 bases, with 21 bases between them. This CDR3 is 15 amino acids long. The CDR3 sequence: CASTVQGRILHGYTF. The CDR3 DNA is TGTGCCAGCACCGTTCAGGGGCGGATATTGCATGGCTACACCTTC.

J is TRBJ1-3 and V is TRBV11-2, with 7 bases that match TRBD1. V was clipped by 6 bases and J by 0 bases; unmatched bases: 11. This CDR3 contains 17 residues. Germline V gene lookup returns CDR1 SGHAT and CDR2 FQNNGV. This chain's CDR3 is CASRTGAGSISGNTIYF. DNA for the CDR3: TGTGCCAGCAGAACAGGGGCCGGATCAATCTCTGGAAACACCATATATTTT.

The chain has TRBV6-1 and TRBJ2-7, with a possible D match to TRBD2 (7 bases). The CDR3 extends over 14 amino acids. V was trimmed by 10 bases and J by 2 bases, leaving 18 bases between them. The germline V gene encodes CDR1 MNHNS and CDR2 SASEGT. In DNA, the CDR3 is TGTGCCACCATGGAGGGGGGACTAACCTACGAGCAGTACTTC. Translated, it gives CATMEGGLTYEQYF.

The CDR3 protein is CASSPPGSGQWETQYF. CDR3 bases: TGTGCCAGCTCACCCCCAGGATCTGGCCAATGGGAGACCCAGTACTTC. The rearrangement joins TRBV18 to TRBJ2-5, with D hard to call. Between the trimmed V and J ends, which lost 3 bases and 5 bases, there was a span of 19 bases. This CDR3 comprises 16 residues. Germline-derived CDR1 and CDR2 are KGHSH and LQKENI.

The rearrangement links TRBV10-1 to TRBJ2-3; D is perhaps TRBD2 (5 bases). The CDR3 runs to 15 residues. CDR1 and CDR2 from the germline V gene are WNHNN and SYGVQD (reference sequence). V was trimmed by 2 bases and J by 1 base, leaving 10 bases between them. CDR3 protein: CASSEASMGTDTQYF. CDR3 DNA: TGCGCCAGCAGTGAGGCTAGCATGGGCACAGATACGCAGTATTTT.

The J gene is TRBJ2-7, the V gene TRBV6-5; 8 bases map to TRBD2. This CDR3 is built from 14 residues. V lost 6 bases, J lost 2 bases, and 6 bases stayed unmatched. Germline V gene lookup returns CDR1 MNHEY and CDR2 SVGAGI. CDR3 in amino acids: CASSLAGRAYEQYF. The CDR3 region has the DNA TGTGCCAGCAGCTTAGCGGGGAGGGCCTACGAGCAGTACTTC.

This clone was seen more than once but under ten times. The chain employs TRBV6-5 and TRBJ1-3, with D unresolved. Looked up from germline, CDR1 is MNHEY and CDR2 is SVGAGI. The CDR3 covers 15 residues. Trimming pared 2 bases from V and 0 bases from J, leaving 8 bases between. The CDR3 bases are TGTGCCAGCAGTTACGGGCAGACCTCTGGAAACACCATATATTTT. Translated: CASSYGQTSGNTIYF.

In its sample, this clone was seen a few times. This chain joins TRBV5-6 and TRBJ1-2, with a possible D match to TRBD1 (5 bases). The CDR3 is 11 residues long. CDR1 is SGHDT and CDR2 is YYEEEE in the germline V gene. The V gene lost 4 bases and the J gene lost 8 bases, with 9 bases spanning the gap. The CDR3 region is CASSRDSGYTF. The CDR3 DNA follows: TGTGCCAGCAGCCGGGACTCGGGCTACACCTTC.

CDR3 in amino acids: CASTQNGGEQYF. The CDR3 nucleotides read TGTGCCAGCACACAGAACGGGGGCGAGCAGTACTTC. The J gene is TRBJ2-7, the V gene TRBV7-2; tentatively, D is TRBD2 (6 bases). V shed 7 bases and J shed 6 bases, with 13 bases lying between them. The CDR3 runs to 12 residues. Germline V gene sequence: CDR1 SGHTA, CDR2 FQGNSA.